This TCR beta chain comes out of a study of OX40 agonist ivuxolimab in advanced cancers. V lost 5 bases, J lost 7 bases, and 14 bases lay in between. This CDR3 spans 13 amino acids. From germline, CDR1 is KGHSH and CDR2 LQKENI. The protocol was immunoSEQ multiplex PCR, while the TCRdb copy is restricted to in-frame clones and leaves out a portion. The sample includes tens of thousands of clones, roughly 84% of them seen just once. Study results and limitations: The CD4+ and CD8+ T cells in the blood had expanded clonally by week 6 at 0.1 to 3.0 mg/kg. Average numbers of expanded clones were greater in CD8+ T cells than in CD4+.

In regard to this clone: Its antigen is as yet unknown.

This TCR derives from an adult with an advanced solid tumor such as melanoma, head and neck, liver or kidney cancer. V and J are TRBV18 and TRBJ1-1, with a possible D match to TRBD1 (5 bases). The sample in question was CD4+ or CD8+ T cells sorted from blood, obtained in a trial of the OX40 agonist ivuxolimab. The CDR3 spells CASSGRGGGEAFF. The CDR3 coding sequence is TGTGCCAGCTCAGGTCGGGGCGGCGGTGAAGCTTTCTTT.